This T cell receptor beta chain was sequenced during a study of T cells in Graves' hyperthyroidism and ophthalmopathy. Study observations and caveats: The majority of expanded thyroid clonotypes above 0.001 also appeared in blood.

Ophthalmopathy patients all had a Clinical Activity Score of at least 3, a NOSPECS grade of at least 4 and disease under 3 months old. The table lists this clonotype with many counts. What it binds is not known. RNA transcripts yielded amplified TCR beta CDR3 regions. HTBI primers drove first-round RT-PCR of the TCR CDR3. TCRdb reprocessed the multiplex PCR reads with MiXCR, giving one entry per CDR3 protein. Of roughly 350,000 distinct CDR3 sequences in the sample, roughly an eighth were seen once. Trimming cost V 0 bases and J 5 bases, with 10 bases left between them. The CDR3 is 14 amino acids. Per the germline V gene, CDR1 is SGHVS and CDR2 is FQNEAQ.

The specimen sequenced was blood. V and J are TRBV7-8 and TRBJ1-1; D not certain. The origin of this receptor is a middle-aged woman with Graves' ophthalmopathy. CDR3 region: CASSLAPPRTEAFF. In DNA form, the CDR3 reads TGTGCCAGCAGCTTAGCCCCTCCTCGGACTGAAGCTTTCTTT.